This note documents a single TCR beta chain sequence. These data come from a study of Ad26.COV2.S vaccination and SARS-CoV-2 variants. Looking at the study overall: The donor was enrolled in the Ad26.COV2.S arm of the COV1001 trial. Dosing was one shot or two shots 56 days apart.

Treatment defined: 19 received Ad26.COV2.S at low or high dose, single or two shots; about 5 received placebo; per-sample allocation not given. Material that was analyzed had been drawn on day 63 after the first vaccine or placebo injection. Data came from immunoSEQ multiplex PCR; TCRdb stores just in-frame clones and leaves some out. Of around 450,000 clones in the sample, 85% to 90% were seen once. This sample comprised peripheral blood, obtained in a trial of Ad26.COV2.S vaccine versus placebo. The sequence was collected from a person aged 18 to 65 who received the Ad26.COV2.S COVID-19 vaccine or a placebo.

The CDR3 DNA is TGTGCCAGCTCAGAAGACAGCTATGGCTACACCTTC. This codes for CASSEDSYGYTF. The chain couples TRBV18 to TRBJ1-2, with TRBD1 as a possible D gene (5 bases). Trimming pared 5 bases from V and 4 bases from J, leaving 8 bases between. CDR1 KGHSH and CDR2 LQKENI come from the germline V gene. The CDR3 length is 12 residues.